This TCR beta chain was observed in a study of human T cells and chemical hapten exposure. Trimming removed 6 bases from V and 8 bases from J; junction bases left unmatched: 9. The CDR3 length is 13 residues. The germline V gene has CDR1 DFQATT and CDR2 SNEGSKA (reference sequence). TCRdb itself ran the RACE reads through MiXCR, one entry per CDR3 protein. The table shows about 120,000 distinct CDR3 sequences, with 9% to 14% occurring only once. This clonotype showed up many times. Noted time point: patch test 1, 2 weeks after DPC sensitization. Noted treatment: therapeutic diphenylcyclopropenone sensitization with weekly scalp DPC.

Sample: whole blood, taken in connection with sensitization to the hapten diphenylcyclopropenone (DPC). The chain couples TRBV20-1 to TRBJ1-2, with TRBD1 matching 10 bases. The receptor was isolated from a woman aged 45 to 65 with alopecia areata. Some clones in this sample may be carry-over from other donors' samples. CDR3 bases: TGCAGTGCCACCGACAGGGGGCTTAGCGGCTACACCTTC. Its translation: CSATDRGLSGYTF.